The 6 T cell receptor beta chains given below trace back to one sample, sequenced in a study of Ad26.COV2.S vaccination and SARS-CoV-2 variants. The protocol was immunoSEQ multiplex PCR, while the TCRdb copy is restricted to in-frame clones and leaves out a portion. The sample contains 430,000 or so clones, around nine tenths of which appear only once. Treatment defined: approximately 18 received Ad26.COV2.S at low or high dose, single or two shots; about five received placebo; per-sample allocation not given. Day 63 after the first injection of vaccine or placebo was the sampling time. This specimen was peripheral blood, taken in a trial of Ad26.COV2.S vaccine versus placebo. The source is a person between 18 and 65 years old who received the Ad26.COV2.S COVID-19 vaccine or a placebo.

CDR3 sequence: CASSLTTDSHSYNSPLHF. The CDR3 DNA reads TGTGCCAGCAGCTTAACAACGGACAGTCACTCCTATAATTCACCCCTCCACTTT. The rearrangement uses TRBV13 and TRBJ1-6; D is possibly TRBD1 (6 bases). V was pared by 2 bases and J by 0 bases, with 14 bases between. CDR3 length equals 18 residues. In germline, CDR1 is PRHDT, CDR2 FYEKMQ (reference sequence).

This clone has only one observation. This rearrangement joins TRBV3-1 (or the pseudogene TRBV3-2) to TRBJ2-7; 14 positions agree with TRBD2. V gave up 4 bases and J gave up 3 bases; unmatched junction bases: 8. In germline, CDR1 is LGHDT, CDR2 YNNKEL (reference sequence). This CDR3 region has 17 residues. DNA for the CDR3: TGTGCCAGCAGCCCGGGACTAGCGGGAGATTTGGTCTACGAGCAGTACTTC. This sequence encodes CASSPGLAGDLVYEQYF.

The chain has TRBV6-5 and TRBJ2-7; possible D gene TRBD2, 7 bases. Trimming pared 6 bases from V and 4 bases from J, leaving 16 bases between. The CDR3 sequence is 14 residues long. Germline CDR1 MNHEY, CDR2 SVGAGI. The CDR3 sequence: CASRDGGTKYEQYF. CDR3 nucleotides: TGTGCCAGCAGGGACGGGGGGACAAAATACGAGCAGTACTTC.

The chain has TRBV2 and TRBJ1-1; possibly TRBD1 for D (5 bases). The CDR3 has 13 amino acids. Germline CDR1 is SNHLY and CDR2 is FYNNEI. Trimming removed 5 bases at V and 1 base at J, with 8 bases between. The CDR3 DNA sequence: TGTGCCAGCAGTTCTGACAGGAACACTGAAGCTTTCTTT. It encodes CASSSDRNTEAFF.

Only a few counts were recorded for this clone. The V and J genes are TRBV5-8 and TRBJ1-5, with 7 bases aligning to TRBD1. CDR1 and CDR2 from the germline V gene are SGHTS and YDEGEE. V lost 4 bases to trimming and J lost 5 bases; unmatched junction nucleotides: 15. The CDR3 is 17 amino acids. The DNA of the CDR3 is TGTGCCAGCAGCCCCGGGACAGCTCCTACTTCTGATCAGCCCCAGCATTTT. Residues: CASSPGTAPTSDQPQHF.

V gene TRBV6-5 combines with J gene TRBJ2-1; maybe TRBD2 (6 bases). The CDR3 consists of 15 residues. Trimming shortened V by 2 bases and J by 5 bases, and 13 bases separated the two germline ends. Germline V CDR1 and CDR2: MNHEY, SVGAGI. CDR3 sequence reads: CASSYGGNPDNEQFF. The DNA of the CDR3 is TGTGCCAGCAGTTACGGGGGGAACCCGGACAATGAGCAGTTCTTC.